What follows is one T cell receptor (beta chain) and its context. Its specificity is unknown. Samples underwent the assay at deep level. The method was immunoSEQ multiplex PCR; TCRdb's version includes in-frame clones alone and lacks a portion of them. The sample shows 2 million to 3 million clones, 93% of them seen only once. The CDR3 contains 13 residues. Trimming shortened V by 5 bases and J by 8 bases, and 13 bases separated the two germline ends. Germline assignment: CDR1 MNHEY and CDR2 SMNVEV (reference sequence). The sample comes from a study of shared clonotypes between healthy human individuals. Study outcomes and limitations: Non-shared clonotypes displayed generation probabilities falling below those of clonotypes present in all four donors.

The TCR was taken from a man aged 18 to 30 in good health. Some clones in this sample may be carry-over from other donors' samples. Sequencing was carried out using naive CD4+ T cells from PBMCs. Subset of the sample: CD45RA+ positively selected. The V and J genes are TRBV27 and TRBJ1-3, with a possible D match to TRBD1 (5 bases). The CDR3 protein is CASSMRTGDTIYF. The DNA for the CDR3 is TGTGCCAGCAGTATGCGTACAGGTGACACCATATATTTT.